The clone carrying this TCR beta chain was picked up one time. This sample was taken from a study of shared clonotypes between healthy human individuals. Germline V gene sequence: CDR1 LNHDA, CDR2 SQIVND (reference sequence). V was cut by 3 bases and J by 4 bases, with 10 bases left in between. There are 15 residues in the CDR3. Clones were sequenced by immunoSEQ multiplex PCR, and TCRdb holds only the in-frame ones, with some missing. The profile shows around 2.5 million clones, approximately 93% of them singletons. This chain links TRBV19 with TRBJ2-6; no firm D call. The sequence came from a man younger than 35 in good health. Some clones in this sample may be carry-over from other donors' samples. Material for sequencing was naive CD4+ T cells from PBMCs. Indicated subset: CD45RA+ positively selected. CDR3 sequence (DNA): TGTGCCAGTAGTATCCGGCGCCCAGGGGCCAACGTCCTGACTTTC. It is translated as CASSIRRPGANVLTF.